The text below deals with one TCR beta chain. TCRdb reanalysed the RT-PCR reads using MiXCR and keeps one entry per CDR3 protein. Of more than 850,000 distinct CDR3 sequences listed, roughly 18% are singletons. This CDR3 spans 14 amino acids. Germline V gene sequence: CDR1 LGHNA, CDR2 YSLEER. With 3 bases removed from V and 4 bases from J, the gap between germline ends came to 12 bases. The data originate from a study of patients and donors after allogeneic stem cell transplantation. The chain recombines TRBV4-3 with TRBJ2-5; D is perhaps TRBD2 (5 bases). This sequence originates from a human donor who was either an allogeneic HSCT recipient or a stem cell or donor lymphocyte infusion donor (not recorded which). It is not recorded whose cells these are; they may come from a transplant donor. Sequences were obtained from blood, either unsorted or a sorted T cell fraction (not recorded which). This CDR3 is CASSHTSGVETQYF. The DNA of the CDR3 is TGCGCCAGCAGCCATACATCCGGGGTAGAGACCCAGTACTTC.